This is a list of T cell receptor beta chains from one sample in a study of blood T cell repertoires in COVID-19. Sequenced by immunoSEQ multiplex PCR; TCRdb stores in-frame clones only, minus some. The table lists about 200,000 clones, roughly 86% of them singletons. The sample taken for sequencing was PBMCs or T cells enriched from blood (not recorded which). Receptors were obtained from a woman aged 25-40 years with acute COVID-19. CDR3s include the opening cysteine and the closing phenylalanine or tryptophan. Each record gives: V gene, D gene, clone size, J gene, CDR3 DNA, CDR3 protein. A D gene is named only where the DNA matches it firmly. Clone size is shown for a subset of rows, as once, few, many or a class of expanded clone.

TRBV20-1,NA,NA,TRBJ2-5,TGCAGTGGACAGGTTCAAGAGACCCAGTACTTC,CSGQVQETQYF
TRBV4-1,NA,few,TRBJ2-1,TGCGCCAGCATGCAGAGGAAGGGGGTCCGTTACAATGAGCAGTTCTTC,CASMQRKGVRYNEQFF
TRBV5-1,NA,NA,TRBJ1-2,TGCGCCAGCAGCTTCGCGGGGCAGGGCGTAGATGGCTACACCTTC,CASSFAGQGVDGYTF
TRBV19,TRBD1,NA,TRBJ2-1,TGTGCCAGTAGTAGCTACAGCTCGGGACAGGGGAGGGCTGAGCAGTTCTTC,CASSSYSSGQGRAEQFF
TRBV6-2/TRBV6-3,NA,NA,TRBJ2-6,TGTGCCAGCAGTTTGGGGGGATTGGGGGCCAACGTCCTGACTTTC,CASSLGGLGANVLTF
TRBV28,TRBD1,few,TRBJ1-2,TGTGCCAGCAGTTTGGGACAGGGGAACTATGGCTACACCTTC,CASSLGQGNYGYTF
TRBV19,NA,NA,TRBJ1-1,TGTGCCAGTAGTCTAGCGGGTGTCACTGAAGCTTTCTTT,CASSLAGVTEAFF
TRBV6-5,TRBD1,once,TRBJ1-6,TGTGCCAGCAGCCGACAGGGGAACTCTAATTCACCCCTCCACTTT,CASSRQGNSNSPLHF
TRBV6-5,NA,NA,TRBJ2-1,TGTGCCAGCAGTCAGGGGTTATACAATGAGCAGTTCTTC,CASSQGLYNEQFF
TRBV29-1,NA,NA,TRBJ2-7,TGCAGCGTTGCCGACGGGACACCGGACGAGCAGTACTTC,CSVADGTPDEQYF
TRBV6-5,NA,NA,TRBJ1-2,TGTGCCAGCAGTTACTCAGGGGGAGGGTTTAACTATGGCTACACCTTC,CASSYSGGGFNYGYTF
TRBV6-2/TRBV6-3,TRBD1,NA,TRBJ1-2,TGTGCCAGCAGTTACGGGCAGGGGGCCTCTGGCTACACCTTC,CASSYGQGASGYTF
TRBV7-2,NA,NA,TRBJ1-5,TGTGCCAGCAGCTTAATATCGGGGGCCCAGCATTTT,CASSLISGAQHF
TRBV5-1,NA,NA,TRBJ1-2,TGCGCCAGCAGCTTGGTAGGGGACTATGGCTACACCTTC,CASSLVGDYGYTF
TRBV29-1,TRBD1,NA,TRBJ1-1,TGCAGCGTAACGGGACAGGGAAACACTGAAGCTTTCTTT,CSVTGQGNTEAFF
TRBV4-1,NA,once,TRBJ2-7,TGCGCCAGCAGCCAAGGAACAGCAAGCACCTACGAGCAGTACTTC,CASSQGTASTYEQYF
TRBV25-1,TRBD1,NA,TRBJ1-1,TGTGCCAGCACCCAAGCCCCAGGGACAGCCGCTAACACTGAAGCTTTCTTT,CASTQAPGTAANTEAFF
TRBV5-1,NA,NA,TRBJ2-5,TGCGCCAGCAGCCCCGGAGACAGCCAAGAGACCCAGTACTTC,CASSPGDSQETQYF
TRBV6-5,TRBD1,NA,TRBJ2-7,TGTGCCAGCAGTTACTCTAGGACAGGAGGCGAGCAGTACTTC,CASSYSRTGGEQYF
TRBV30,NA,NA,TRBJ1-6,TGTGCCTGGACCAGGGGTTGGTCACCCCTCCACTTT,CAWTRGWSPLHF
TRBV11-2,NA,NA,TRBJ2-5,TGTGCCAGCAGCTTCAGCGGGCTAAGGGTTACTGAGACCCAGTACTTC,CASSFSGLRVTETQYF
TRBV4-1,TRBD2,few,TRBJ2-5,TGCGCCAGCAGCCAGGGACTAGTTCGGGAGACCCAGTACTTC,CASSQGLVRETQYF
TRBV18,NA,NA,TRBJ1-2,TGTGCCAGCTCACCCAGCGACAGGCGGGGCTACACCTTC,CASSPSDRRGYTF
TRBV5-8,TRBD1,NA,TRBJ2-7,TGTGCCAGCAGCACCCGGGGGACAGGACCCTACGAGCAGTACTTC,CASSTRGTGPYEQYF
TRBV28,NA,NA,TRBJ1-5,TGTGCCAGCAGTTTAAGAGGGTTTGGCAATCAGCCCCAGCATTTT,CASSLRGFGNQPQHF
TRBV3-1/TRBV3-2,NA,NA,TRBJ1-2,TGTGCCAGCAGCTTTGCGAGTGCTAACTATGGCTACACCTTC,CASSFASANYGYTF
TRBV3-1/TRBV3-2,TRBD2,NA,TRBJ2-5,TGTGCCAGCAGCCACCGGACTAGCGGGAGCCAAGAGACCCAGTACTTC,CASSHRTSGSQETQYF
TRBV29-1,TRBD1,NA,TRBJ2-1,TGCAGCGTTGAAGATCATAACAGGGGGAGGTTTTGGGAGCAGTTCTTC,CSVEDHNRGRFWEQFF
TRBV30,TRBD1,NA,TRBJ1-2,TGTGCCTGGAGTCCGACGACAGGGTGGGATGGCTACACCTTC,CAWSPTTGWDGYTF
TRBV4-3,NA,NA,TRBJ1-6,TGCGCCAGCAGCCAAGGGACAGAGTATAATTCACCCCTCCACTTT,CASSQGTEYNSPLHF
TRBV12-3/TRBV12-4,NA,NA,TRBJ1-2,TGTGCCAGCAGTTTCGGGGGGCGAGGTGGCTACACCTTC,CASSFGGRGGYTF
TRBV18,NA,many,TRBJ2-7,TGTGCCAGCTCACCACGGGGGGTACATCCCTCGAGCTCCTACGAGCAGTACTTC,CASSPRGVHPSSSYEQYF
TRBV9,TRBD1,NA,TRBJ1-6,TGTGCCAGCAGCGTAGGCTTCGAGGGACAGGGAGGGAATTCACCCCTCCACTTT,CASSVGFEGQGGNSPLHF